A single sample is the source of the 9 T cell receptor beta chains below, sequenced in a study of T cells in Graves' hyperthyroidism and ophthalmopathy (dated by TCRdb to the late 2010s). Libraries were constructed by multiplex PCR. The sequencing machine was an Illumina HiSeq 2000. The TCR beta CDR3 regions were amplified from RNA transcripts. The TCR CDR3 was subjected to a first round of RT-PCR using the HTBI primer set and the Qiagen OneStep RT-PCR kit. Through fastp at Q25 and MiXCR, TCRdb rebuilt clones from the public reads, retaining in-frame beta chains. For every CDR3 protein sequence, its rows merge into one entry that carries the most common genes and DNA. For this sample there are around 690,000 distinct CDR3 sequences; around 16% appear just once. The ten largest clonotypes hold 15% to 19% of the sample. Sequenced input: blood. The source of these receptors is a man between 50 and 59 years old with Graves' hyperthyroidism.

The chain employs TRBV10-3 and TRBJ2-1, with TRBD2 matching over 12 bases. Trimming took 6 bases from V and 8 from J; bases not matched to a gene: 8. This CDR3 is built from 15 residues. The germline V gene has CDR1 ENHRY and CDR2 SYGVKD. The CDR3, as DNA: TGTGCCATCAGGTGGGGACTAGCGGGTAATTATGAGCAGTTCTTC. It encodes CAIRWGLAGNYEQFF.

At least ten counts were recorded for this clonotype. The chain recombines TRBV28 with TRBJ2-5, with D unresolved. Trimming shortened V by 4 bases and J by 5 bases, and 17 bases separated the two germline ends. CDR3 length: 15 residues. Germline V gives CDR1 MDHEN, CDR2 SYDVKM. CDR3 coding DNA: TGTGCCAGCAGTTCCCTTAGTCTCCATTTGGAGACCCAGTACTTC. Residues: CASSSLSLHLETQYF.

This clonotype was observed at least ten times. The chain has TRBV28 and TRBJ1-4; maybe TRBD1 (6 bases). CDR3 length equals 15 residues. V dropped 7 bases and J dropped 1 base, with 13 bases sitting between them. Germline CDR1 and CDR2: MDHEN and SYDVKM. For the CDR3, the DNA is TGTGCCAGCACTCTTAACAGGGTAACTAATGAAAAACTGTTTTTT. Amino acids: CASTLNRVTNEKLFF.

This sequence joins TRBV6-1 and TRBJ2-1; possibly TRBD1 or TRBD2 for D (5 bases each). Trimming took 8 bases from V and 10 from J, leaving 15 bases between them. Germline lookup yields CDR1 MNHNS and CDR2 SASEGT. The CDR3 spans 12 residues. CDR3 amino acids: CASGTPLGEQFF. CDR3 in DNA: TGTGCCAGCGGGACGCCGCTGGGGGAGCAGTTCTTC.

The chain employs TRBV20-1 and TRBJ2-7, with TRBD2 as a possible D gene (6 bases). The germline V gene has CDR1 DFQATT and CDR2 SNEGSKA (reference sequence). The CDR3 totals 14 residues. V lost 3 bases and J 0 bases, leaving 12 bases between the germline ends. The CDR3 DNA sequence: TGCAGTGCTAGTCTGGGACTTCTCTCCTACGAGCAGTACTTC. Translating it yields CSASLGLLSYEQYF.

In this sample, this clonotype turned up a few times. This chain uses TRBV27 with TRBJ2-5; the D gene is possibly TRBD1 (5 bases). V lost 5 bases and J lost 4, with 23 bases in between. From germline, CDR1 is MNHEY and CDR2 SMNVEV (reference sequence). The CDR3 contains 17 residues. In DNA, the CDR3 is TGTGCCAGCAGTCCGCCTAATCGCAACAGGCCTGTAGAGACCCAGTACTTC. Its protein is CASSPPNRNRPVETQYF.

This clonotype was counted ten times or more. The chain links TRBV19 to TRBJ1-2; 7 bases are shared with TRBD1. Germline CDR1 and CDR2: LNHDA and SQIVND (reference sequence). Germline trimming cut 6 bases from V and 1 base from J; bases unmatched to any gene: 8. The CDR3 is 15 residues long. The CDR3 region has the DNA TGTGCCAGTAGACCGGGACAGAGGGGTAACTATGGCTACACCTTC. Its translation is CASRPGQRGNYGYTF.

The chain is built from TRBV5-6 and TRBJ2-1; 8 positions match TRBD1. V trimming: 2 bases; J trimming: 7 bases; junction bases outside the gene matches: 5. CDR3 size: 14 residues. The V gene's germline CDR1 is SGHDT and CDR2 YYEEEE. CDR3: CASSLADRVNEQFF. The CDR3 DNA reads TGTGCCAGCAGCTTAGCGGACAGGGTAAATGAGCAGTTCTTC.

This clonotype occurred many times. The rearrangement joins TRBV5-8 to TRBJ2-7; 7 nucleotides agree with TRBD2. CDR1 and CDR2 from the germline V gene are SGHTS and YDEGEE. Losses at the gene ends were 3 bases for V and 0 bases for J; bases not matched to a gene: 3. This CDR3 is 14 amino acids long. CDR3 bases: TGTGCCAGCAGCTGGGGGGGGGGCTCCTACGAGCAGTACTTC. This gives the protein CASSWGGGSYEQYF. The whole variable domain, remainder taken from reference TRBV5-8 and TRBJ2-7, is EAGVTQSPTHLIKTRGQQATLRCSPISGHTSVYWYQQALGLGLQFLLWYDEGEERNRGNFPPRFSGRQFPNYSSELNVNALELEDSALYLCASSWGGGSYEQYFGPGTRLTVT.